Listed below are T cell receptor beta chains from one sample, sequenced in a study of blood T cell repertoires in COVID-19. Generated by immunoSEQ multiplex PCR, the TCRdb table keeps only in-frame clones and is missing some. Of some 530,000 clones listed, approximately 85% are singletons. The sequenced sample was peripheral blood. The receptor set was obtained from a human donor in a cohort sampled during active COVID-19. The CDR3 runs from the conserved cysteine through the conserved F or W. The D gene is left open where the match is weak. Some rows have no size entry. The others give once, few or many, or a class for an expanded clone.

V gene: TRBV5-1
clone size: -
D gene: -
J gene: TRBJ2-7
CDR3 DNA: TGCGCCAGCAGCTTAGCGACAGCAAGTCGAGAGCAGTACTTC
CDR3 protein: CASSLATASREQYF

V gene: TRBV5-1
clone size: once
D gene: TRBD2
J gene: TRBJ2-7
CDR3 DNA: TGCGCCAGCAGCGGCGGGACTAGCGGGGGATCCTACGAGCAGTACTTC
CDR3 protein: CASSGGTSGGSYEQYF

V gene: TRBV15
clone size: -
D gene: -
J gene: TRBJ2-7
CDR3 DNA: TGTGCCACCAGCCTCGGGATCAGCGACGAGCAGTACTTC
CDR3 protein: CATSLGISDEQYF

V gene: TRBV2
clone size: -
D gene: -
J gene: TRBJ2-2
CDR3 DNA: TGTGCCAGCAGACTTAGCGGGAACACCGGGGAGCTGTTTTTT
CDR3 protein: CASRLSGNTGELFF

V gene: TRBV9
clone size: once
D gene: TRBD1
J gene: TRBJ2-5
CDR3 DNA: TGTGCCAGCAGCGTGACAGGGGAGGTCGAGACCCAGTACTTC
CDR3 protein: CASSVTGEVETQYF

V gene: TRBV18
clone size: -
D gene: -
J gene: TRBJ1-4
CDR3 DNA: TGTGCCAGCTCACCCCAAGGAGGTACTAATGAAAAACTGTTTTTT
CDR3 protein: CASSPQGGTNEKLFF

V gene: TRBV7-2
clone size: -
D gene: -
J gene: TRBJ2-1
CDR3 DNA: TGTGCCAGCAGCTCGGAGGGTAGCCGTGGTTTCTACAATGAGCAGTTCTTC
CDR3 protein: CASSSEGSRGFYNEQFF

V gene: TRBV19
clone size: -
D gene: -
J gene: TRBJ2-1
CDR3 DNA: TGTGCCAGTAGTATAGATGTCAGAACCTCCTACAATGAGCAGTTCTTC
CDR3 protein: CASSIDVRTSYNEQFF

V gene: TRBV11-3
clone size: -
D gene: -
J gene: TRBJ2-7
CDR3 DNA: TGTGCCAGCAGCTTATCGGCGGGAATAGCCGAGCAGTACTTC
CDR3 protein: CASSLSAGIAEQYF

V gene: TRBV5-5
clone size: -
D gene: -
J gene: TRBJ1-2
CDR3 DNA: TGTGCCAGCAGAGCCCAAGAGGGCTCCTATGGCTACACCTTC
CDR3 protein: CASRAQEGSYGYTF

V gene: TRBV29-1
clone size: once
D gene: TRBD1
J gene: TRBJ2-3
CDR3 DNA: TGCAGCGTTGCCGGGACAGGCGCTCAGGGTACGCAGTATTTT
CDR3 protein: CSVAGTGAQGTQYF

V gene: TRBV24-1
clone size: once
D gene: TRBD1
J gene: TRBJ1-5
CDR3 DNA: TGTGCCACCAGTGATGATGGCCCAGGGGGTCGCGATCAGCCCCAGCATTTT
CDR3 protein: CATSDDGPGGRDQPQHF

V gene: TRBV2
clone size: -
D gene: TRBD1
J gene: TRBJ1-1
CDR3 DNA: TGTGCCAGCGAGTTTTCACAGGGGGCTGAAGCTTTCTTT
CDR3 protein: CASEFSQGAEAFF

V gene: TRBV7-3
clone size: -
D gene: TRBD2
J gene: TRBJ2-3
CDR3 DNA: TGTGCCAGCAGCTTACTAGCGGGATTGGATACGCAGTATTTT
CDR3 protein: CASSLLAGLDTQYF

V gene: TRBV7-2
clone size: -
D gene: -
J gene: TRBJ1-6
CDR3 DNA: TGTGCCAGCAGCCTTACAGGGTATAATTCACCCCTCCACTTT
CDR3 protein: CASSLTGYNSPLHF

V gene: TRBV5-1
clone size: once
D gene: TRBD1
J gene: TRBJ1-2
CDR3 DNA: TGCGCCAGCGCCAGGGACAGGGTTGGAGGCTACACCTTC
CDR3 protein: CASARDRVGGYTF

V gene: TRBV19
clone size: -
D gene: -
J gene: TRBJ2-5
CDR3 DNA: TGTGCCAGTAGTATAATGGGTAAGGAGCTGGAGACCCAGTACTTC
CDR3 protein: CASSIMGKELETQYF

V gene: TRBV5-1
clone size: -
D gene: -
J gene: TRBJ2-1
CDR3 DNA: TGCGCCAGCAGTCGGAATGGATTGGGCAGATCCTACAATGAGCAGTTCTTC
CDR3 protein: CASSRNGLGRSYNEQFF

V gene: TRBV5-6
clone size: -
D gene: TRBD1
J gene: TRBJ2-5
CDR3 DNA: TGTGCCAGCAGCCTCTCCGGGGACAGGGGCCGTAATAGGGAGACCCAGTACTTC
CDR3 protein: CASSLSGDRGRNRETQYF

V gene: TRBV19
clone size: -
D gene: TRBD1
J gene: TRBJ2-5
CDR3 DNA: TGTGCCAGTAGTAATCCGGGACAGGGAGAGAGTGAGACCCAGTACTTC
CDR3 protein: CASSNPGQGESETQYF

V gene: TRBV3-1/TRBV3-2
clone size: -
D gene: -
J gene: TRBJ2-7
CDR3 DNA: TGTGCCAGCAGCCACACTAGCGAGCAGTACTTC
CDR3 protein: CASSHTSEQYF

V gene: TRBV19
clone size: -
D gene: -
J gene: TRBJ1-1
CDR3 DNA: TGTGCCAGTTTGCGGGGTGTCACTGAAGCTTTCTTT
CDR3 protein: CASLRGVTEAFF

V gene: TRBV6-5
clone size: -
D gene: TRBD1
J gene: TRBJ2-1
CDR3 DNA: TGTGCCAGCAGTAACGACAGGGAAGTTTACAATGAGCAGTTCTTC
CDR3 protein: CASSNDREVYNEQFF

V gene: TRBV16
clone size: -
D gene: TRBD2
J gene: TRBJ2-1
CDR3 DNA: TGTGCCAGCAGCCAGTCCTTCGGGACTAGATTGGGCGAGCAGTTCTTC
CDR3 protein: CASSQSFGTRLGEQFF

V gene: TRBV19
clone size: -
D gene: -
J gene: TRBJ1-2
CDR3 DNA: TGTGCCAGTAGGCCGAGTCCCTCGGCGGAATATGGCTACACCTTC
CDR3 protein: CASRPSPSAEYGYTF

V gene: TRBV29-1
clone size: few
D gene: -
J gene: TRBJ1-1
CDR3 DNA: TGCAGCGTTGATTCCCAGGGGCGCAACACTGAAGCTTTCTTT
CDR3 protein: CSVDSQGRNTEAFF

V gene: TRBV18
clone size: -
D gene: TRBD1
J gene: TRBJ1-3
CDR3 DNA: TGTGCCAGCTCCCAAGGACAGGGGTTGGCTGGAAACACCATATATTTT
CDR3 protein: CASSQGQGLAGNTIYF

V gene: TRBV11-2
clone size: -
D gene: TRBD2
J gene: TRBJ2-1
CDR3 DNA: TGTGCCAGCAGCCCCGGGACTAGCGCAACCTACAATGAGCAGTTCTTC
CDR3 protein: CASSPGTSATYNEQFF

V gene: TRBV6-5
clone size: -
D gene: -
J gene: TRBJ2-1
CDR3 DNA: TGTGCCAGCAGTTACGGGACACTTGATTTCTTC
CDR3 protein: CASSYGTLDFF

V gene: TRBV3-1/TRBV3-2
clone size: -
D gene: -
J gene: TRBJ1-1
CDR3 DNA: TGTGCCAGCAGCCGTGGGGCTCTAGGGACTTTCTTT
CDR3 protein: CASSRGALGTFF

V gene: TRBV10-1
clone size: -
D gene: -
J gene: TRBJ2-3
CDR3 DNA: TGCGCCAGCAACGAAGGCACTACTAGCACAGATACGCAGTATTTT
CDR3 protein: CASNEGTTSTDTQYF

V gene: TRBV5-1
clone size: -
D gene: -
J gene: TRBJ1-5
CDR3 DNA: TGCGCCAGCAGCCCGGACAGCCTATACAATCAGCCCCAGCATTTT
CDR3 protein: CASSPDSLYNQPQHF

V gene: TRBV12-5
clone size: -
D gene: TRBD1
J gene: TRBJ1-4
CDR3 DNA: TGTGCTAGTGGTGCGCCGACAGGGGAGAATGAAAAACTGTTTTTT
CDR3 protein: CASGAPTGENEKLFF

V gene: TRBV30
clone size: -
D gene: -
J gene: TRBJ1-1
CDR3 DNA: TGTGCCTGGAACAGGGTGATGAGCACTGAAGCTTTCTTT
CDR3 protein: CAWNRVMSTEAFF

V gene: TRBV7-6
clone size: -
D gene: TRBD2
J gene: TRBJ2-5
CDR3 DNA: TGTGCCAGCAGCTTAGTGCTAGCGGGAGGGCAAGAGACCCAGTACTTC
CDR3 protein: CASSLVLAGGQETQYF

V gene: TRBV19
clone size: -
D gene: TRBD1
J gene: TRBJ1-2
CDR3 DNA: TGTGCCAGTAACAAAAGGGGAGGGACAGGGCCTAACTATGGCTACACCTTC
CDR3 protein: CASNKRGGTGPNYGYTF

V gene: TRBV7-3
clone size: once
D gene: -
J gene: TRBJ2-6
CDR3 DNA: TGTGCCAGCAGCCGAGGCCACGGGTCTGGGGCCAACGTCCTGACTTTC
CDR3 protein: CASSRGHGSGANVLTF

V gene: TRBV28
clone size: -
D gene: TRBD1
J gene: TRBJ2-7
CDR3 DNA: TGTGCCAGCAGTTCACCCCAGGACAGGACCTACGAGCAGTACTTC
CDR3 protein: CASSSPQDRTYEQYF

V gene: TRBV14
clone size: -
D gene: -
J gene: TRBJ1-1
CDR3 DNA: TGTGCCAGCAGCCCCCTAACGGGAGTGAACACTGAAGCTTTCTTT
CDR3 protein: CASSPLTGVNTEAFF

V gene: TRBV14
clone size: -
D gene: TRBD1
J gene: TRBJ1-1
CDR3 DNA: TGTGCCAGCAGCCAAGAGGACAGGGTGGGTTTAAAAGCTTTCTTT
CDR3 protein: CASSQEDRVGLKAFF

V gene: TRBV30
clone size: -
D gene: TRBD2
J gene: TRBJ2-3
CDR3 DNA: TGTGCCTGGAGTCCGTCTAGCGGGAACGGAGCAGATACGCAGTATTTT
CDR3 protein: CAWSPSSGNGADTQYF

V gene: TRBV27
clone size: few
D gene: TRBD1
J gene: TRBJ1-1
CDR3 DNA: TGTGCCAGCAGGCGACAGGGGCCCACCACTGAAGCTTTCTTT
CDR3 protein: CASRRQGPTTEAFF

V gene: TRBV5-1
clone size: -
D gene: TRBD1
J gene: TRBJ2-5
CDR3 DNA: TGCGCCAGCAGTCGCGGACAGGGTGGTGAGACCCAGTACTTC
CDR3 protein: CASSRGQGGETQYF

V gene: TRBV19
clone size: -
D gene: TRBD2
J gene: TRBJ2-1
CDR3 DNA: TGTGCCAGTAGTATAGATCCACGGGAGGGCCTCATTGAGCAGTTCTTC
CDR3 protein: CASSIDPREGLIEQFF

V gene: TRBV7-3
clone size: -
D gene: -
J gene: TRBJ2-1
CDR3 DNA: TGTGCCAGCAGCCGATATGCAGGCTACAATGAGCAGTTCTTC
CDR3 protein: CASSRYAGYNEQFF

V gene: TRBV2
clone size: -
D gene: TRBD1
J gene: TRBJ1-5
CDR3 DNA: TGTGCCAGCTCCGGGACAGATAGCAATCAGCCCCAGCATTTT
CDR3 protein: CASSGTDSNQPQHF

V gene: TRBV5-1
clone size: -
D gene: TRBD1
J gene: TRBJ2-7
CDR3 DNA: TGCGCCAGCAGGCCCGCACAGGGGGCCTTCAACGAGCAGTACTTC
CDR3 protein: CASRPAQGAFNEQYF

V gene: TRBV11-1
clone size: -
D gene: TRBD1
J gene: TRBJ2-3
CDR3 DNA: TGTGCCAGCAGCTCCACCAGGGGGGATACGCAGTATTTT
CDR3 protein: CASSSTRGDTQYF

V gene: TRBV3-1/TRBV3-2
clone size: -
D gene: -
J gene: TRBJ2-7
CDR3 DNA: TGTGCCAGCAGCCCCCGCAGGGCAGGCGAGCAGTACTTC
CDR3 protein: CASSPRRAGEQYF